These 3 T cell receptor beta chains originate from one sample sequenced in a study of T cells in Graves' hyperthyroidism and ophthalmopathy. The investigators amplified TCR beta CDR3 regions from RNA transcripts. An initial round of RT-PCR targeting the TCR CDR3 relied on the HTBI primer set. TCRdb ran MiXCR on the multiplex PCR reads and lists one entry per CDR3 protein. The sample includes about 700,000 distinct CDR3 sequences, about 45% of them seen just once. Material: peripheral blood or thyroid tissue (not recorded which). These receptor sequences come from an adult man with Graves' disease, either hyperthyroidism or ophthalmopathy (not recorded which).

The V call is TRBV29-1, the J call TRBJ1-1, with 11 bases matching TRBD1. The V gene's germline CDR1 is SQVTM and CDR2 ANQGSEA. The V gene end was trimmed by 6 bases and the J gene end by 9 bases; junction bases not matched to a gene: 6. This CDR3 contains 12 residues. The CDR3 region has the DNA TGCAGCGTCGACCGGGACAGGGGGAAAGCTTTCTTT. Its protein is CSVDRDRGKAFF.

The genes are TRBV25-1 and TRBJ1-5, with TRBD1 matching 8 bases. Per germline, CDR1 MGHDK and CDR2 SYGVNS. The CDR3 is 13 amino acids. Germline trimming cut 6 bases from V and 6 bases from J; bases unmatched to any gene: 4. Here the CDR3 DNA reads TGTGCCAGCAGGGACAGGGCGGGTCAGCCCCAGCATTTT. Amino acid sequence: CASRDRAGQPQHF.

This clonotype was seen many times. The chain has TRBV10-1 and TRBJ2-2; 8 bases fit TRBD1. Germline CDR1 is WNHNN and CDR2 is SYGVQD (reference sequence). The trim removed 6 bases at V and 9 bases at J, leaving 3 bases unmatched. CDR3 length equals 12 residues. The CDR3 loop reads CASSDRGRELFF. CDR3 DNA sequence: TGCGCCAGCAGCGACAGGGGCCGGGAGCTGTTTTTT.